This TCR beta chain was found in a study of identical twins. This CDR3 is built from 13 residues. V lost 6 bases to trimming and J lost 3 bases, with 11 bases between them. As for this clonotype: The antigen is undetermined.

Study-wide points: Analyses based on zero insertions could be partly confounded by invariant MAIT and iNKT cells.

MiXCR, applied by TCRdb to the 5' RACE reads, yields one record per CDR3 protein. The sample records about 520,000 distinct CDR3 sequences, less than 25% being singletons. In addition, the sample was reused for a study of T cells expressing NK-cell markers.

This sequence joins TRBV12-3 or TRBV12-4 and TRBJ1-2; D remains unclear. The sequencing sample was made of CD4+ T cells sorted from blood. This TCR derives from a woman aged 18-30 years in good health. In DNA, the CDR3 is TGTGCCAGCAGCCCGGAGAGGGACTATGGCTACACCTTC. This sequence encodes CASSPERDYGYTF.